This is a list of T cell receptor beta chains from one sample in a study of tumor T cells in aggressive B-cell lymphoma. Using immunoSEQ multiplex PCR, the repertoire was profiled, and TCRdb retains in-frame clones only, with some absent. Of a few thousand clones listed, 85% to 90% were seen once; the top ten hold around 5%. The specimen was tumor tissue. Receptors originate from an adult with diffuse large B cell lymphoma. CDR3s include the opening cysteine and the closing phenylalanine or tryptophan. Fields, in order: V gene, clone size, J gene, D gene, CDR3 length, CDR3 protein, CDR3 DNA. A D gene is named only where the DNA matches it firmly. Only some rows state a clone size, as once, few, many or a class for expanded clones.

>TRBV4-2|-|TRBJ1-5|-|17
CASSQEVQGRYGQPQHF
TGTGCCAGCAGCCAAGAAGTCCAGGGGAGATACGGCCAGCCCCAGCATTTT
>TRBV4-2|-|TRBJ1-4|TRBD1|16
CASSQIRTGGYEKLFF
TGTGCCAGCAGCCAAATACGGACAGGGGGGTATGAAAAACTGTTTTTT
>TRBV6-5|-|TRBJ2-2|-|16
CASSYNRDFPRGELFF
TGTGCCAGCAGTTACAACCGGGACTTTCCGAGGGGGGAGCTGTTTTTT
>TRBV19|-|TRBJ1-1|-|13
CASSISKNTEAFF
TGTGCCAGTAGTATATCCAAGAACACTGAAGCTTTCTTT
>TRBV4-3|-|TRBJ1-6|-|16
CASSQDLGGVNSPLHF
TGCGCCAGCAGCCAAGATCTGGGAGGGGTAAATTCACCCCTCCACTTT
>TRBV7-2|-|TRBJ2-7|TRBD2|15
CASSLALAGPYEQYF
TGTGCCAGCAGCTTAGCTCTAGCGGGGCCGTACGAGCAGTACTTC
>TRBV2|-|TRBJ1-2|-|14
CASTGFLEAYGYTF
TGTGCCAGCACGGGGTTCTTGGAAGCCTATGGCTACACCTTC
>TRBV28|few|TRBJ1-1|TRBD1|14
CASRPQDRGTEAFF
TGTGCCAGCAGACCTCAAGACAGGGGGACTGAAGCTTTCTTT
>TRBV5-6|-|TRBJ2-7|-|13
CASSLGSSYEQYF
TGTGCCAGCAGCCTAGGAAGCAGCTACGAGCAGTACTTC
>TRBV19|-|TRBJ1-1|-|15
CASSIDAGANTEAFF
TGTGCCAGTAGTATTGACGCAGGGGCGAACACTGAAGCTTTCTTT
>TRBV7-9|-|TRBJ1-4|TRBD1|15
CASSTGGMGNEKLFF
TGTGCCAGCAGCACAGGGGGAATGGGTAATGAAAAACTGTTTTTT
>TRBV7-6|few|TRBJ1-2|-|14
CASSPPGLRYGYTF
TGTGCCAGCAGCCCACCGGGACTTAGATATGGCTACACCTTC
>TRBV4-3|-|TRBJ1-5|-|15
CASSQDGGDNQPQHF
TGCGCCAGCAGCCAAGATGGGGGGGACAATCAGCCCCAGCATTTT
>TRBV6-5|-|TRBJ1-6|TRBD1|13
CASGRDRESPLHF
TGTGCCAGCGGCCGGGACAGGGAGTCACCCCTCCACTTT
>TRBV30|-|TRBJ2-2|-|11
CAWSPGGELFF
TGTGCCTGGAGTCCGGGAGGGGAGCTGTTTTTT
>TRBV6-1|-|TRBJ2-2|TRBD1|13
CASTGQGFGKLFF
TGTGCCAGCACGGGACAGGGATTCGGGAAGCTGTTTTTT
>TRBV5-5|-|TRBJ1-1|TRBD1|18
CASSLRDRGNLFGTEAFF
TGTGCCAGCAGCTTGAGGGACAGGGGGAATTTGTTTGGCACTGAAGCTTTCTTT
>TRBV4-3|once|TRBJ2-2|TRBD1|13
CASSQDRAGELFF
TGCGCCAGCAGCCAGGACAGGGCCGGGGAGCTGTTTTTT
>TRBV7-9|-|TRBJ1-3|TRBD1|17
CASSARTGAHSGNTIYF
TGTGCCAGCAGCGCCCGGACAGGGGCCCACTCTGGAAACACCATATATTTT
>TRBV11-3|-|TRBJ2-5|TRBD1|15
CASSHLQGFYETQYF
TGTGCCAGCAGCCACCTACAGGGGTTCTATGAGACCCAGTACTTC
>TRBV29-1|-|TRBJ2-3|TRBD2|13
CSVTSGATDTQYF
TGCAGCGTAACTAGCGGGGCCACAGATACGCAGTATTTT
>TRBV7-2|-|TRBJ2-3|TRBD1|14
CASSLGGTGDTQYF
TGTGCCAGCAGCTTAGGTGGGACAGGGGATACGCAGTATTTT
>TRBV9|once|TRBJ2-2|TRBD2|18
CASSVPLSGLGGTGELFF
TGTGCCAGCAGCGTACCATTGTCGGGACTAGGCGGCACCGGGGAGCTGTTTTTT
>TRBV7-2|-|TRBJ1-4|-|15
CASSLGVVGNEKLFF
TGTGCCAGCAGCTTAGGAGTAGTTGGTAATGAAAAACTGTTTTTT
>TRBV18|-|TRBJ1-6|-|16
CASSPLLRASNSPLHF
TGTGCCAGCTCACCACTCCTCAGGGCCTCTAATTCACCCCTCCACTTT
>TRBV28|-|TRBJ1-5|-|14
CASRLRQDGQPQHF
TGTGCCAGCAGACTTAGACAGGACGGCCAGCCCCAGCATTTT
>TRBV11-1|once|TRBJ1-1|-|15
CASSPGVDLNTEAFF
TGTGCCAGCAGCCCGGGGGTGGACCTGAACACTGAAGCTTTCTTT
>TRBV6-1|-|TRBJ1-2|-|12
CASSGAYYGYTF
TGTGCCAGCAGTGGGGCATACTATGGCTACACCTTC
>TRBV2|-|TRBJ1-2|-|10
CASSAPGYTF
TGTGCCAGCAGTGCTCCTGGCTACACCTTC
>TRBV18|-|TRBJ2-2|-|17
CASSQFTGNANTGELFF
TGTGCCAGCTCCCAATTCACAGGGAACGCGAACACCGGGGAGCTGTTTTTT
>TRBV18|-|TRBJ2-5|TRBD2|15
CASSPLRTSGETQYF
TGTGCCAGCTCACCCCTCCGCACTAGCGGCGAGACCCAGTACTTC
>TRBV2|-|TRBJ1-1|-|14
CASRDTGGGTEAFF
TGTGCCAGCAGGGACACGGGGGGGGGCACTGAAGCTTTCTTT
>TRBV28|-|TRBJ2-2|TRBD2|14
CASSRTSGPGELFF
TGTGCCAGCAGTAGGACTAGCGGGCCCGGGGAGCTGTTTTTT
>TRBV18|-|TRBJ1-3|-|16
CASSPSGPAGGNTIYF
TGTGCCAGCTCACCATCCGGTCCGGCGGGCGGAAACACCATATATTTT
>TRBV7-7|-|TRBJ2-5|TRBD2|15
CASSLGSGGQETQYF
TGTGCTAGCAGCTTGGGTAGCGGGGGTCAAGAGACCCAGTACTTC
>TRBV7-7|-|TRBJ1-1|TRBD1|15
CASSPESGTGGPAFF
TGTGCTAGCAGCCCCGAGAGTGGGACAGGGGGGCCGGCTTTCTTT
>TRBV7-2|few|TRBJ2-5|-|13
CASSLDRQETQYF
TGTGCCAGCAGCCTCGACAGACAAGAGACCCAGTACTTC
>TRBV2|few|TRBJ1-4|TRBD1|15
CASSEGGQGNEKLFF
TGTGCCAGCAGTGAGGGGGGACAGGGAAACGAAAAACTGTTTTTT
>TRBV4-3|-|TRBJ2-7|-|16
CASSQDAGQGGYEQYF
TGCGCCAGCAGCCAAGATGCTGGGCAGGGGGGCTACGAGCAGTACTTC
>TRBV7-3|-|TRBJ2-3|TRBD2|18
CASSLRGASGGSTDTQYF
TGTGCCAGCAGCCTCCGTGGGGCTAGCGGGGGGAGCACAGATACGCAGTATTTT
>TRBV5-6|few|TRBJ1-6|-|18
CASSYAGSYGLQNSPLHF
TGTGCCAGCAGCTACGCCGGGAGCTATGGACTCCAAAATTCACCCCTCCACTTT
>TRBV28|-|TRBJ1-1|-|16
CASRPPPNTGNTEAFF
TGTGCCAGCAGACCTCCGCCGAACACGGGGAACACTGAAGCTTTCTTT
>TRBV6-5|-|TRBJ1-4|-|15
CASSYSRTPNEKLFF
TGTGCCAGCAGTTACTCGCGTACCCCAAATGAAAAACTGTTTTTT
>TRBV28|-|TRBJ1-1|-|12
CASSQALTEAFF
TGTGCCAGCAGTCAAGCCCTCACTGAAGCTTTCTTT
>TRBV5-1|-|TRBJ1-1|TRBD1|13
CASSLKTGTEAFF
TGCGCCAGCAGCCTGAAGACAGGGACTGAAGCTTTCTTT
>TRBV27|-|TRBJ1-2|TRBD1|13
CASSLWGQGRYTF
TGTGCCAGCAGTTTATGGGGACAGGGTCGCTACACCTTC
>TRBV9|-|TRBJ1-1|-|16
CASSASTGTMNTEAFF
TGTGCCAGCAGCGCAAGCACCGGGACAATGAACACTGAAGCTTTCTTT
>TRBV7-3|-|TRBJ1-1|-|14
CASSLSVMNTEAFF
TGTGCCAGCAGCTTATCAGTGATGAACACTGAAGCTTTCTTT
>TRBV7-2|-|TRBJ2-2|-|15
CASSPSGFRTGELFF
TGTGCCAGCAGCCCCTCGGGGTTCAGAACCGGGGAGCTGTTTTTT
>TRBV28|-|TRBJ1-2|-|16
CASSLFSGFGGYGYTF
TGTGCCAGCAGTTTATTTTCTGGCTTTGGGGGGTATGGCTACACCTTC
>TRBV6-5|-|TRBJ1-4|-|11
CASGGGKKLFF
TGTGCCAGCGGGGGGGGGAAAAAACTGTTTTTT
>TRBV4-3|-|TRBJ2-7|-|15
CASSQDSGGWSEQYF
TGCGCCAGCAGCCAAGATTCAGGGGGGTGGTCCGAGCAGTACTTC
>TRBV5-4|-|TRBJ1-2|-|15
CASSRSTGINYGYTF
TGTGCCAGCAGCAGGTCGACAGGAATTAACTATGGCTACACCTTC